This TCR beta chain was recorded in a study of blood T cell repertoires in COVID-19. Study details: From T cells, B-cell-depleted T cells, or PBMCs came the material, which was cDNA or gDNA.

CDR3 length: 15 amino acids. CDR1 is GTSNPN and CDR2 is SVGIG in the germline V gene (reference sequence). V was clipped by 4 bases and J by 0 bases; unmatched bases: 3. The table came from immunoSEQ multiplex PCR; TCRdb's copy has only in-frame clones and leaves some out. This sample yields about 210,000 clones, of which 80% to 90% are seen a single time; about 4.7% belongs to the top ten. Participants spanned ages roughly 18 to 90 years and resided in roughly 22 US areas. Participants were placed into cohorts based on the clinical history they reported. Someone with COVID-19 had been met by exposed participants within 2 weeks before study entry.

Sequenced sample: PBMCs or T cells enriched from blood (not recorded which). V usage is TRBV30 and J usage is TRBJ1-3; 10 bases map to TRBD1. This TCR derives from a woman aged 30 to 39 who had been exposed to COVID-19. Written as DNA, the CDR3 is TGTGCCTGGACGACAGGGGGCTTCTCTGGAAACACCATATATTTT. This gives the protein CAWTTGGFSGNTIYF.